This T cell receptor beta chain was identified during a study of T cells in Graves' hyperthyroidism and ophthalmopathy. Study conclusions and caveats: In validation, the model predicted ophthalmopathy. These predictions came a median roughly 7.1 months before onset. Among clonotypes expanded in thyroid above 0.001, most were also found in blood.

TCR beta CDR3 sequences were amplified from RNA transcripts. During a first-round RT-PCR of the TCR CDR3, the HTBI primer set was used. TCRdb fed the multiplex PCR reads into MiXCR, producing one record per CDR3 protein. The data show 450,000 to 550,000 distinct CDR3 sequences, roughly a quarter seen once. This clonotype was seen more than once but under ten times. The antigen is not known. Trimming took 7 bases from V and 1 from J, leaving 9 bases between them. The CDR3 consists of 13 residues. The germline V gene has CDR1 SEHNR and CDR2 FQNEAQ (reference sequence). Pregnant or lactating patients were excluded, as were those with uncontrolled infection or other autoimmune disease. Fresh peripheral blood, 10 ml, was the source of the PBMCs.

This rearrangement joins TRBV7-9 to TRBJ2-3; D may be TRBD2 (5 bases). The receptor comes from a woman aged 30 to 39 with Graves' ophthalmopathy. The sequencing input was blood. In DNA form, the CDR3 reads TGTGCCAGCACCACCGGGGGCACAGATACGCAGTATTTT. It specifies CASTTGGTDTQYF.